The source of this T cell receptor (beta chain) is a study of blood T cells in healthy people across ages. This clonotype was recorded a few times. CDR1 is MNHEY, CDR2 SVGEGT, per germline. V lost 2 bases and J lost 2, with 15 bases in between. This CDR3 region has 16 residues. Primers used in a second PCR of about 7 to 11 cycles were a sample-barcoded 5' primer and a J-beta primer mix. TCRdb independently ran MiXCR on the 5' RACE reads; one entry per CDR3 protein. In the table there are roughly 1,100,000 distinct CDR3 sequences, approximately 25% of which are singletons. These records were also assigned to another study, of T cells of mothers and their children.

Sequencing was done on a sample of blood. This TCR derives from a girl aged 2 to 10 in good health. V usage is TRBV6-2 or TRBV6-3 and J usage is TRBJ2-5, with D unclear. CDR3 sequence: CASSYPRVLGQETQYF. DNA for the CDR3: TGTGCCAGCAGTTACCCCCGGGTTTTAGGGCAAGAGACCCAGTACTTC.